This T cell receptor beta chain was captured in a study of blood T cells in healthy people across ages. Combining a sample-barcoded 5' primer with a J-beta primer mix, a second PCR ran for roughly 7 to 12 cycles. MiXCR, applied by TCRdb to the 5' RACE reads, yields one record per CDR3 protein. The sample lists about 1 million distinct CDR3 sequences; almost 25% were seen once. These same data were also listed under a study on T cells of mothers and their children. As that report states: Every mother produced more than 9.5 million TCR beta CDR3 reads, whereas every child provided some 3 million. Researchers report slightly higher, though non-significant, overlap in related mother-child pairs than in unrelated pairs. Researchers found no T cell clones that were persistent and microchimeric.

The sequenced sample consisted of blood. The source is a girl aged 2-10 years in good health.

The CDR3 here is CASSLNPTGGRPDTQYF. The DNA of the CDR3 is TGTGCCAGCAGTTTAAACCCTACGGGGGGTCGACCGGATACGCAGTATTTT. This chain joins TRBV27 and TRBJ2-3, with 7 bases aligning to TRBD2. Trimming took 2 bases from V and 6 from J; bases not matched to a gene: 14. CDR3 size: 17 residues. Germline CDR1 is MNHEY and CDR2 is SMNVEV (reference sequence).